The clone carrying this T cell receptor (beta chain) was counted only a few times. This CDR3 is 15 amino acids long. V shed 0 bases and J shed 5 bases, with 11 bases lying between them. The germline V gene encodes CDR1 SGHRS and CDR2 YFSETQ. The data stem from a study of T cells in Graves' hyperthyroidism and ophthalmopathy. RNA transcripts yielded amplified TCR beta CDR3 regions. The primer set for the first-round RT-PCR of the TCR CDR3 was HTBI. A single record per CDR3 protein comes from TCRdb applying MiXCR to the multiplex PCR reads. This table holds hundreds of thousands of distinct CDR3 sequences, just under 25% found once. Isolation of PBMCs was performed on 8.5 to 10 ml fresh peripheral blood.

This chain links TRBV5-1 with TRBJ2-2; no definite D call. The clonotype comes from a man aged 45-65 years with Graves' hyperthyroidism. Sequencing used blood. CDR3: CASSLDRPHTGELFF. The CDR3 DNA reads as TGCGCCAGCAGCTTGGACCGACCCCATACCGGGGAGCTGTTTTTT.